This paragraph covers one T cell receptor (beta chain) sequence. CDR1 and CDR2 (germline): LGHNA, YNFKEQ. The CDR3 loop spans 15 amino acids. V trimming: 2 bases; J trimming: 10 bases; junction bases outside the gene matches: 10. The PCR made use of 60 Vbeta and 13 Jbeta primers. Sequencing was performed with immunoSEQ multiplex PCR; in TCRdb, only in-frame clones are kept and a portion is missing. The sample contains about 150,000 clones, 65% to 75% of which appear only once. This entry belongs to a study of cytomegalovirus exposure and HLA in healthy donors. This receptor was obtained from a man aged 25 to 45 in good health and CMV-seronegative. This rearrangement joins TRBV4-2 to TRBJ1-4, with TRBD1 identical over 7 bases. Sequenced material: PBMCs. The CDR3 protein is CASSQLRQGGVKLFF. The CDR3 DNA sequence: TGTGCCAGCAGCCAACTTCGACAGGGTGGGGTAAAACTGTTTTTT.